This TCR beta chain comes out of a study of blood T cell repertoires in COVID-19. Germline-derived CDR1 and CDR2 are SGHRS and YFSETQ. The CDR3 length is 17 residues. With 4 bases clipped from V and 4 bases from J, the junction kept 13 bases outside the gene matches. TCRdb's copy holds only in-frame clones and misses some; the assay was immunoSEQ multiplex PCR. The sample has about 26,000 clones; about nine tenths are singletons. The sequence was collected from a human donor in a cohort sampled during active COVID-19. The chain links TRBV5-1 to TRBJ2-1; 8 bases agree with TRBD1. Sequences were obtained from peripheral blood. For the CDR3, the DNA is TGCGCCAGCAGCACGACAGGGGCCAGCAAAGCGTACAATGAGCAGTTCTTC. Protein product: CASSTTGASKAYNEQFF.